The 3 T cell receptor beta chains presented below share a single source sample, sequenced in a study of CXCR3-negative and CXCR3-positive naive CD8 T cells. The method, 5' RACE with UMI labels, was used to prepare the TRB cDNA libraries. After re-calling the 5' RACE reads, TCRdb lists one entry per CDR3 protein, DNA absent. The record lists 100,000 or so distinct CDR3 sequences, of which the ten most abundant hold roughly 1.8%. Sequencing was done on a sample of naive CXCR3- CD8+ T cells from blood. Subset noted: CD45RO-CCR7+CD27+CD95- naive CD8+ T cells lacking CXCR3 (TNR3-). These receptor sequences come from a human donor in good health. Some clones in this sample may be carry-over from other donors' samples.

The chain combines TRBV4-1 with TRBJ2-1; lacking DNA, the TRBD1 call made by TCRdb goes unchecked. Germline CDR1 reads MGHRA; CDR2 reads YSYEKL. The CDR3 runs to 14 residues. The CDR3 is CASSQGQGSGEQFF.

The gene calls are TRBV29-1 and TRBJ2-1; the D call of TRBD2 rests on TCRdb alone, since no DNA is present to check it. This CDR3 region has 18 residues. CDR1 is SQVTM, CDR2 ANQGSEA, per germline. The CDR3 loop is CSVAGLAGGSYSYNEQFF.

The CDR3 here is CSVEVSGRYGYTF. The chain couples TRBV29-1 to TRBJ1-2; TCRdb gives TRBD1 as the D gene, but with no DNA this cannot be confirmed. The CDR3 contains 13 residues. The germline V gene encodes CDR1 SQVTM and CDR2 ANQGSEA.